The 3 T cell receptor beta chains below all came from one sample that was sequenced in a study of vaccination and CD4 T cells after COVID-19. Specified treatment: approximately nine-day PBMC culture with coronavirus spike peptide pools or control peptides (ViraFEST assay). Sequencing of the DNA from cultured CD4+ T cells was carried out with the Oncomine TCR Beta short-read assay. TCRdb reprocessed the PCR reads via MiXCR and lists one record per CDR3 protein. This repertoire shows around 21,000 distinct CDR3 sequences, around 60% found once; its top ten account for around 8.9%. These receptors are not linked to any known antigen. The sequencing used CD4+ T cells from blood, cultured in vitro, collected after SARS-CoV-2 vaccination. All receptors derive from a human donor who had recovered from COVID-19.

The V gene is TRBV19, the J gene TRBJ1-1; D gene ambiguous. Trimming stripped 0 bases from V and 5 bases from J, with 16 bases between. The CDR3 spans 16 residues. Germline CDR1 reads LNHDA; CDR2 reads SQIVND (reference sequence). The CDR3 region is CASSIDPAISGTEAFF. The CDR3 DNA reads TGTGCCAGTAGTATAGATCCGGCGATCTCGGGGACTGAAGCTTTCTTT.

This clonotype occurred once. The V and J genes are TRBV7-3 and TRBJ1-6; maybe TRBD1 (6 bases). Germline-derived CDR1 and CDR2 are SGHTA and FQGTGA. The length of the CDR3 is 15 residues. V dropped 4 bases and J dropped 6 bases, with 13 bases sitting between them. CDR3 bases: TGTGCCAGCAGCTACGGCACGGACAGTAATTCACCCCTCCACTTT. This codes for CASSYGTDSNSPLHF.

The genes are TRBV20-1 and TRBJ2-5; D is ambiguous. The CDR3 is 14 amino acids. Trimming removed 3 bases at V and 3 bases at J, with 14 bases between. CDR1 is DFQATT and CDR2 is SNEGSKA in the germline V gene (reference sequence). CDR3 coding DNA: TGCAGTGCTAGGGTTGCTGGTTCTGAAGAGACCCAGTACTTC. Protein sequence: CSARVAGSEETQYF.